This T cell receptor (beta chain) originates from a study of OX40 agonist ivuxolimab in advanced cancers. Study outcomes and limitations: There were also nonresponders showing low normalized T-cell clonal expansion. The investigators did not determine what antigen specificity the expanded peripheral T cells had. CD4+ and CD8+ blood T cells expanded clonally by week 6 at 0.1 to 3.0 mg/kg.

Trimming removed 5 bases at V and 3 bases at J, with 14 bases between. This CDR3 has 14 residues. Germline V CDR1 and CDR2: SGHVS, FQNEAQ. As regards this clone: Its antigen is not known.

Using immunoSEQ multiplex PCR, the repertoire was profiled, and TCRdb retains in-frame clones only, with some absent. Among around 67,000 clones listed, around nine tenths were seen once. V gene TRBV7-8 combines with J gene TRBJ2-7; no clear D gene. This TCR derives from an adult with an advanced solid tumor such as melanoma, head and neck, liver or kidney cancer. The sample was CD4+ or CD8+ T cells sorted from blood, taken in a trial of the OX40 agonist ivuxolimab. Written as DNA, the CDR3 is TGTGCCAGCAGCCCCCTTCGAGGCAGCTACGAGCAGTACTTC. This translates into CASSPLRGSYEQYF.